A selection of T cell receptor beta chains follows, all from one sample in a study of blood T cell repertoires in COVID-19. The protocol was immunoSEQ multiplex PCR, while the TCRdb copy is restricted to in-frame clones and leaves out a portion. This table holds approximately 150,000 clones, 85% to 90% found once. The specimen sequenced was peripheral blood. The receptors were sampled from a woman between 45 and 60 years old with active or convalescent COVID-19. Each CDR3 is given with its conserved first and last residue. Fields, in order: D gene, V gene, clone size, J gene, CDR3 protein, CDR3 DNA. D genes are given only for firm matches. Clone size is given for some rows only: seen once, a few or many times, or a class if the clone is expanded.

TRBD1	TRBV7-3	NA	TRBJ2-2	CASSPRTGGTGELFF	TGTGCCAGCAGCCCACGGACAGGGGGCACCGGGGAGCTGTTTTTT
NA	TRBV7-2	NA	TRBJ2-5	CASSSQGYETQYF	TGTGCCAGCAGCTCCCAGGGGTACGAGACCCAGTACTTC
NA	TRBV30	NA	TRBJ2-1	CAWGRINEQFF	TGTGCCTGGGGGAGGATAAATGAGCAGTTCTTC
NA	TRBV24-1	NA	TRBJ1-2	CATSDSLTSYGYTF	TGTGCCACCAGTGACTCCCTTACGAGCTATGGCTACACCTTC
TRBD1	TRBV5-1	NA	TRBJ2-2	CASSSIQGASNTGELFF	TGCGCCAGCAGCTCGATACAGGGGGCCTCGAACACCGGGGAGCTGTTTTTT
TRBD1	TRBV7-3	NA	TRBJ2-1	CASSLGTGSYNEQFF	TGTGCCAGCAGCTTAGGGACAGGGAGCTACAATGAGCAGTTCTTC
TRBD1	TRBV6-1	NA	TRBJ1-2	CASSEEPGQAFYGYTF	TGTGCCAGCAGTGAAGAGCCGGGACAGGCCTTTTATGGCTACACCTTC
NA	TRBV7-2	NA	TRBJ2-7	CASSPQEGGAYEQYF	TGTGCCAGCAGCCCCCAGGAGGGTGGGGCCTACGAGCAGTACTTC
NA	TRBV30	NA	TRBJ1-4	CAWTTHQRINEKLFF	TGTGCCTGGACCACCCACCAGAGGATTAATGAAAAACTGTTTTTT
NA	TRBV28	NA	TRBJ1-6	CAIRGYARYNSPLHF	TGTGCCATCCGGGGATACGCACGGTATAATTCACCCCTCCACTTT
TRBD1	TRBV9	NA	TRBJ2-3	CASSVGQDTDTQYF	TGTGCCAGCAGCGTTGGACAGGACACAGATACGCAGTATTTT
NA	TRBV6-5	NA	TRBJ1-1	CASSYRRQTPNTEAFF	TGTGCCAGCAGTTACAGGCGGCAGACCCCGAACACTGAAGCTTTCTTT
TRBD1	TRBV2	NA	TRBJ1-1	CASSGRDRGFNTEAFF	TGTGCCAGCAGCGGCCGGGACAGGGGATTTAACACTGAAGCTTTCTTT
TRBD1	TRBV4-2	NA	TRBJ2-5	CASSRKGQGMETQYF	TGTGCCAGCAGCCGAAAGGGACAGGGGATGGAGACCCAGTACTTC
TRBD1	TRBV5-4	NA	TRBJ1-1	CASSLGTGQMNTEAFF	TGTGCCAGCAGCTTGGGGACAGGGCAGATGAACACTGAAGCTTTCTTT
TRBD2	TRBV7-2	NA	TRBJ2-7	CASRPPWGGDEQYF	TGTGCCAGCAGGCCCCCCTGGGGGGGAGACGAGCAGTACTTC
NA	TRBV30	NA	TRBJ1-3	CAWSAEGSFGNTIYF	TGTGCCTGGAGTGCAGAGGGTTCGTTCGGAAACACCATATATTTT
NA	TRBV30	NA	TRBJ1-1	CAWIGYTEAFF	TGTGCCTGGATCGGGTACACTGAAGCTTTCTTT
TRBD2	TRBV7-3	NA	TRBJ2-3	CASSDGTSGTDTQYF	TGTGCCAGCAGCGACGGGACTAGCGGCACAGATACGCAGTATTTT
NA	TRBV7-9	NA	TRBJ2-7	CASSFPTRDTPGEQYF	TGTGCCAGCAGCTTTCCCACCCGGGACACCCCAGGGGAGCAGTACTTC
NA	TRBV27	NA	TRBJ1-6	CASSLVGGYSYNSPLHF	TGTGCCAGCAGTTTAGTCGGCGGGTACTCCTATAATTCACCCCTCCACTTT
NA	TRBV6-6	NA	TRBJ1-1	CASTPSGGRAEAFF	TGTGCCAGCACTCCGTCCGGGGGGCGGGCTGAAGCTTTCTTT
TRBD1	TRBV18	NA	TRBJ1-1	CASSPRMGQVDTEAFF	TGTGCCAGCTCACCACGCATGGGACAGGTTGACACTGAAGCTTTCTTT
TRBD2	TRBV5-1	NA	TRBJ2-3	CASSLISGGTTDTQYF	TGCGCCAGCAGCTTGATTAGCGGGGGGACCACAGATACGCAGTATTTT
TRBD2	TRBV18	NA	TRBJ2-1	CASSPGLIEAGASYNEQFF	TGTGCCAGCTCGCCGGGACTCATAGAAGCGGGGGCGTCGTACAATGAGCAGTTCTTC
TRBD1	TRBV29-1	NA	TRBJ1-2	CSVLGDSGYGYTF	TGCAGCGTTCTAGGGGACAGCGGCTATGGCTACACCTTC
TRBD2	TRBV30	NA	TRBJ2-3	CAWSGGLAGNTQYF	TGTGCCTGGAGTGGCGGACTAGCGGGTAATACGCAGTATTTT
NA	TRBV2	NA	TRBJ1-3	CASRSSGNTIYF	TGTGCCAGCAGGAGCTCTGGAAACACCATATATTTT
NA	TRBV30	NA	TRBJ2-4	CAWSSDGGVDIQYF	TGTGCCTGGAGTAGTGATGGAGGGGTGGACATTCAGTACTTC
TRBD2	TRBV5-1	NA	TRBJ2-5	CASSLGTRLAGGPRETQYF	TGCGCCAGCAGCTTGGGGACCCGACTAGCGGGGGGGCCTCGGGAGACCCAGTACTTC
NA	TRBV7-8	NA	TRBJ1-2	CASSPRDKIIYGYTF	TGTGCCAGCAGCCCCCGGGACAAGATCATCTATGGCTACACCTTC
TRBD1	TRBV7-2	NA	TRBJ2-7	CASSFDRALYEQYF	TGTGCCAGCAGCTTCGACAGGGCACTCTACGAGCAGTACTTC
NA	TRBV2	NA	TRBJ1-6	CASSEGAGGRRGRSLHF	TGTGCCAGCAGTGAAGGTGCAGGTGGCAGGCGGGGAAGATCCCTCCACTTT
TRBD2	TRBV28	NA	TRBJ2-7	CASSFKSAGVPYEQYF	TGTGCCAGCAGTTTTAAGTCAGCGGGAGTACCCTACGAGCAGTACTTC
NA	TRBV19	NA	TRBJ1-2	CASISRRSAVNYGYTF	TGTGCCAGTATCTCTCGGAGGTCGGCTGTTAACTATGGCTACACCTTC
NA	TRBV30	NA	TRBJ1-2	CAWSVTGNGYGYTF	TGTGCCTGGAGTGTAACAGGGAACGGCTATGGCTACACCTTC
TRBD1	TRBV7-9	NA	TRBJ2-5	CASRMTGPETQYF	TGTGCCAGCAGGATGACAGGGCCTGAGACCCAGTACTTC
TRBD2	TRBV4-3	NA	TRBJ2-1	CASSQGGKREDEQFF	TGCGCCAGCAGCCAAGGGGGGAAGCGGGAGGATGAGCAGTTCTTC
TRBD1	TRBV5-6	NA	TRBJ1-1	CASSPMDRVPNTEAFF	TGTGCCAGCAGCCCCATGGACAGGGTTCCGAACACTGAAGCTTTCTTT
TRBD2	TRBV7-3	NA	TRBJ2-5	CASSPLAGAGQETQYF	TGTGCCAGCAGCCCCCTAGCGGGGGCAGGCCAAGAGACCCAGTACTTC
TRBD2	TRBV2	NA	TRBJ2-3	CASRRTSVGTDTQYF	TGTGCCAGCCGACGCACTAGCGTCGGCACAGATACGCAGTATTTT
TRBD1	TRBV6-5	NA	TRBJ1-5	CASIRDRGSGQPQHF	TGTGCCAGCATTCGGGACAGGGGGTCAGGACAGCCCCAGCATTTT
TRBD1	TRBV6-5	once	TRBJ2-7	CASSYTPTGVSEQYF	TGTGCCAGCAGTTACACGCCTACAGGGGTCTCCGAGCAGTACTTC
TRBD1	TRBV9	NA	TRBJ1-2	CASSASAHDRGANYGYTF	TGTGCCAGCAGCGCCTCAGCCCACGACAGGGGGGCTAACTATGGCTACACCTTC
NA	TRBV5-6	NA	TRBJ2-1	CASSLEPQVHGNEQFF	TGTGCCAGCAGCTTGGAACCCCAGGTCCATGGGAATGAGCAGTTCTTC
NA	TRBV18	NA	TRBJ2-6	CASSPRSPGANVLTF	TGTGCCAGCTCACCACGAAGCCCTGGGGCCAACGTCCTGACTTTC
TRBD1	TRBV30	NA	TRBJ1-2	CAWRNPTGKIYGYTF	TGTGCCTGGAGAAACCCGACAGGGAAAATCTATGGCTACACCTTC
TRBD1	TRBV19	NA	TRBJ1-1	CASSLQGPNTEAFF	TGTGCCAGTAGTCTACAGGGGCCGAACACTGAAGCTTTCTTT
NA	TRBV5-1	NA	TRBJ1-5	CASTPQGSNQPQHF	TGCGCCAGTACACCACAGGGTAGCAATCAGCCCCAGCATTTT
NA	TRBV18	NA	TRBJ2-5	CASSPPADQETQYF	TGTGCCAGCTCACCACCCGCGGACCAAGAGACCCAGTACTTC
NA	TRBV18	few	TRBJ1-3	CASSPRDRSSGNTIYF	TGTGCCAGCTCACCGCGGGACCGAAGCTCTGGAAACACCATATATTTT
TRBD1	TRBV7-2	NA	TRBJ1-2	CASGLRDRRRGYTF	TGTGCCAGCGGTCTACGGGACAGGAGGAGAGGCTACACCTTC
NA	TRBV18	NA	TRBJ2-7	CASSPPSVLEQYF	TGTGCCAGCTCACCACCTTCTGTTCTCGAGCAGTACTTC
NA	TRBV2	NA	TRBJ1-5	CASSGERDQPQHF	TGTGCCAGCTCGGGGGAGCGGGATCAGCCCCAGCATTTT